This record concerns one T cell receptor beta chain sequence. What this receptor recognizes is not known. There are no base qualities to consult, and no much larger clone falls within one base. The cohort was made up of 500 to 800 healthy bone marrow donors. Cohort members were all nominally healthy when sampled, although unrecorded immune exposures were likely present. The donor tested CMV seronegative and was one of the 352 seronegative cohort members. A peripheral blood sample was provided by each donor, and peripheral blood mononuclear cells were used for TCR beta sequencing. Genomic DNA was extracted from the blood cell samples with the Qiagen DNeasy Blood Extraction Kit. Library preparation was by the immunoSEQ multiplex PCR assay. For the multiplex PCR, a mixture combining 60 forward primers for TCR Vbeta segments and 13 reverse primers for TCR Jbeta segments was used. The CDR3 region of rearranged TCR beta genes was amplified from genomic DNA by a multiplex PCR assay. The Illumina HiSeq System was used to sequence the amplified TCR beta libraries as 87-base-pair reads. In the source study's methods: In a later analysis, 77 million or so unique TCR beta chains were counted across the 690 or so repertoires, and roughly 10 million of these chains were shared by at least two donors. To remove PCR and sequencing errors, raw reads were error-corrected and collapsed into unique sequences using a nearest-neighbor algorithm that merged closely related sequences. Alignment of CDR3 sequences to IMGT reference sequences was used to assign V, D and J gene segments. For a sequence to be retained, a match of at least six nucleotides was required to both a V gene segment and a J gene segment. Rearrangements were called productive when the CDR3 lacked stop codons and stayed in frame with V and J; all others were non-productive. CDR3 was defined according to IMGT convention as the region running from the second conserved V-encoded cysteine to the conserved J-encoded phenylalanine. In an earlier analysis of roughly 580 of the donors, sequences lacking an unambiguous match to a single V gene segment were excluded. In an earlier analysis of several hundred of the donors, V segments were called functional above 56.7% productive rearrangements and were called segregating when the between-donor standard deviation exceeded 5%. To diagnose cytomegalovirus status from the catalog of TCR beta chain sequences, a statistical classification framework was built. A later analysis assigned V and J genes by comparing TCR nucleotide sequences with IMGT/GENE-DB human TR gene sequences. Using the TCRdist pipeline, a later analysis assigned CDR3 sequences along with most-parsimonious VDJ recombination scenarios. In a later analysis, each TCR beta chain was defined by its CDR3 amino acid sequence together with its V-gene family, and reads lacking a unique V-gene family were excluded. A later analysis removed nearly 600 highly shared, low-generation-probability nucleotide sequences to deal with suspected cross-contamination and a sequencing artifact. A later analysis calculated a clonal expansion index for each public chain from normalized within-repertoire ranks of inferred template counts. In a later analysis, generation probabilities were computed using a VDJ recombination model fitted to out-of-frame rearrangements, and the results were checked against IGoR. In a later analysis, hypergeometric tests were used to score TCR-TCR, TCR-HLA and TCR-CMV co-occurrence, with a repertoire-size bias correction applied to TCR pairs. False discovery rates were estimated in a later analysis by permuting HLA or CMV assignments 20 times. A later analysis grouped co-occurring TCRs with DBSCAN, adding TCRdist sequence similarity when clustering within HLA-allele-positive subsets. Repertoires with fewer than 30,000 or more than 120,000 public chains were left out of co-occurrence clustering, as were five repertoires with anomalous nucleotide sharing. This is the immuneACCESS table as TCRdb keeps it, with only in-frame sequences that have V and J called. A part of the clones is gone; compared with another copy, unresolved V genes explain less than half, and the rest is unexplained. From that table come the V and J calls and clone size; the DNA was used to work out D and trimming. This sample comprises approximately 160,000 clones, 81% of them detected only once. Together, the top ten hold about 1.9% of the sample.

CDR1 and CDR2 were assigned from the germline V gene as MGHRA and YSYEKL. The CDR3 runs 17 amino acids, cysteine and phenylalanine included. Only the CDR3 region is kept as DNA, spanning 51 bases read in frame from base 1. V is trimmed back by 0 bases and J by 4 bases, and the junction contains 9 bases that no gene match accounts for. This entry comes from a study of cytomegalovirus exposure and HLA in healthy donors (dated by TCRdb to about 2017). Broadly, across the study: An earlier analysis of 587 of the donors reported approximately 270 Gb of sequence data and about 100 million unique TCR beta sequences from about 180 million T cells. Approximately 300 gigabases of sequencing data and around 90 million unique TCR sequences made up an early release that covered approximately 620 HLA-typed donors. Of the 350 to 450 genotyped donors, 70% to 90% were placed in the genetic ancestry cluster associated with self-reported Caucasian donors. The study aimed to test whether signatures of past pathogen exposure could be identified by cataloging public T cell receptors. Using immunosequencing, the study profiled T cell repertoires from 666 subjects and related those repertoires to cytomegalovirus serostatus. A separate validation cohort of roughly 130 different subjects was used in addition to the approximately 700-subject first cohort. To predict cytomegalovirus infection status, the study brought together high-throughput TCR immunosequencing, statistical association of individual TCRs with disease status, and machine learning. In a later analysis, previously published TCR beta repertoires from 550 to 700 donors were re-analyzed and high-resolution HLA genotyping was added so that TCR occurrence patterns could be studied. The later analysis used no new phenotypic data to find candidate immune exposures, relying instead on TCR beta sequences and their occurrence across donors. An earlier analysis of 587 of the donors used high-throughput TCR beta sequencing to judge whether each TCR beta V gene segment behaved as functional or pseudogenic. Donor age, sex, ethnicity and CMV serostatus were collected together with the repertoire data. A later genetic analysis took genome-wide SNP genotypes for about 65% of the 666 donors and used that subset as a discovery cohort. All discovery cohort repertoires had been generated using a single sequencing platform. Class I and class II HLA loci were covered by the typing at four-digit resolution. The number of typed donors differed by locus: 629-630 for A, B, C, DRB1 and DQB1; 522 for DQA1; some 590 for DPA1; and about 470 for DPB1. Several DR-DQ haplotypes were handled as single units for association and clustering because linkage in the cohort was strong. Across some 400 genotyped donors of the cohort, an average of approximately 240,000 unique TCR beta nucleotide sequences per donor were sequenced, and roughly 20% of those sequences were non-productive.

Results and caveats for the whole study, not just this receptor: Some IMGT-functional V segments, including TRBV6-2 and TRBV6-3, could not be distinguished by the 87-base-pair reads and were therefore excluded. The classifier was reported to diagnose cytomegalovirus status with high specificity and sensitivity in both the original cohort and the validation cohort. Immune exposure information for the cohort was limited to CMV serostatus. In a later analysis, several top co-occurrence clusters were reported to appear linked to parvovirus B19, influenza, CMV and Epstein-Barr virus. A cluster of highly shared sequence variants was judged likely to represent a technical artifact of the sequencing pipeline. In an earlier analysis of about 540 of the donors, most TCR beta V segments were observed in productive rearrangements about 90% or about 30% of the time, broadly matching IMGT annotations. The cohort was sequenced for TCR beta chains only, and without alpha or paired-chain data the features that could be detected were limited. Most TCR sequences were observed very rarely across donors, whereas some public TCRs were present in many individuals. Because counts were too low, seventeen rarely observed V segments, including chromosome 9 orphons, were left out of the earlier analysis of approximately 580 of the donors. In a later analysis, HLA-associated TCR beta chains showed more clonal expansion and lower generation probabilities than non-associated chains that were equally common. Compared with the approximately 720-donor mean, donors in an Asian-associated ancestry cluster had fewer N-insertions in productive TCRs, according to a later genetic analysis. Linkage disequilibrium might explain the correlated functional status among segregating V segments, but an unknown experimental factor could not be excluded. V-gene and J-gene trimming of TCR beta chains was associated with a missense DCLRE1C variant in a later genetic analysis, and the association was replicated in an independent cohort. At a false discovery rate of 0.05, a later analysis linked 15,000 to 20,000 TCR beta sequences to specific HLA alleles. According to a later analysis, most CMV-associated TCR beta chains appeared to be HLA-restricted, and the HLA associations seemed to be driven largely by CMV exposure. The authors suggested that the approach could potentially be generalized to other disease states and immunological phenotypes. Strong co-occurrence of HLA alleles, especially DR and DQ, made assigning TCR associations to individual alleles difficult. A total of 150 to 200 TCR beta chains were listed by the study as associated with cytomegalovirus. In a later analysis, TCR association rates were found to vary across HLA loci, with the most associated TCRs seen for DRB1 alleles and the fewest for HLA-C alleles. Presence/absence analyses assumed roughly uniform sequencing depth across donors, an assumption that may not hold. Because some donors lacked HLA typing at each locus, the association tests relied only on the typed subset. In vitro tests confirmed that three of the cytomegalovirus-associated TCR beta chains recognize cytomegalovirus antigens. A further reported finding was that TCR beta sequences accurately predicted the HLA-A and HLA-B alleles for most subjects in the first cohort.

The chain couples TRBV4-1 to TRBJ2-5; 9 bases in the junction line up with TRBD2. The receptor comes from a young woman in good health and CMV-seronegative. Sequencing was performed on PBMCs. The DNA sequence is as follows: TGCGCCAGCAGCCAAGAGGCCCGCGGGAGGGCCGTAGAGACCCAGTACTTC. It translates as CASSQEARGRAVETQYF.